The 16 T cell receptor beta chains below were found in one sample sequenced in a study of T cell responses to AZD1222 COVID-19 vaccine. The method was immunoSEQ multiplex PCR; TCRdb's version includes in-frame clones alone and lacks a portion of them. The sample lists 90,000 to 120,000 clones, approximately 90% seen once, with 22% in the top ten. Sequencing was performed on peripheral blood, taken on day 0 of AZD1222 vaccination. These receptors originate from an adult in good health.

V gene TRBV4-1 combines with J gene TRBJ2-1; TRBD1 agrees at 9 bases. This CDR3 spans 18 amino acids. V was pared by 3 bases and J by 0 bases, with 9 bases of the junction left unmatched. Germline CDR1 MGHRA, CDR2 YSYEKL. This chain's CDR3 is CASSQGQGKGSSYNEQFF. CDR3 DNA sequence: TGCGCCAGCAGCCAGGGACAGGGTAAAGGGAGCTCCTACAATGAGCAGTTCTTC.

The genes are TRBV12-3 or TRBV12-4 and TRBJ1-5; no definite D call. CDR3 size: 12 residues. The V and J ends lost 5 bases and 9 bases respectively, with 11 bases between them. The CDR3 protein is CASSRPLGPQHF. The CDR3 nucleotides are TGTGCCAGCAGTCGACCCTTGGGGCCCCAGCATTTT.

This sequence joins TRBV19 and TRBJ1-5, with D unresolved. This CDR3 is 13 amino acids long. V lost 8 bases and J 5 bases, leaving 13 bases between the germline ends. Germline V gene data show CDR1 as LNHDA and CDR2 as SQIVND (reference sequence). The CDR3 nucleotides read TGTGCCAGTCACGAAAACATGTATCAGCCCCAGCATTTT. As protein: CASHENMYQPQHF.

This chain links TRBV12-3 or TRBV12-4 with TRBJ2-7, with D perhaps TRBD2 (6 bases). The CDR3 runs 12 residues. The V end was cut by 6 bases, the J end by 5 bases, with 11 bases between. In nucleotides, the CDR3 is TGTGCCAGCAGCCCCGGGGGAGACGAGCAGTACTTC. Translation: CASSPGGDEQYF.

This chain uses TRBV30 with TRBJ2-1; 11 bases are a match to TRBD2. J gave up 4 bases and V 3 bases, and 2 bases lay outside the gene matches. The V gene's germline CDR1 is GTSNPN and CDR2 SVGIG (reference sequence). CDR3 size: 14 residues. This CDR3 reads CAWSLAGGYNEQFF. CDR3 nucleotides: TGTGCCTGGAGCCTAGCGGGGGGATACAATGAGCAGTTCTTC.

The chain is built from TRBV27 and TRBJ2-7, with D possibly TRBD1 on 7 matching bases. CDR1 and CDR2 from the germline V gene are MNHEY and SMNVEV (reference sequence). This CDR3 region has 13 residues. The V end lost 3 bases, the J end lost 7 bases, and 13 bases lay between the germline ends. The CDR3 sequence is CASSFRGASEQYF. The CDR3 nucleotides are TGTGCCAGCAGTTTCAGGGGGGCGTCTGAGCAGTACTTC.

The chain uses TRBV10-3 and TRBJ2-7, with a tentative D call TRBD2 (5 bases). From germline, CDR1 is ENHRY and CDR2 SYGVKD. The CDR3 spans 13 residues. V was clipped by 6 bases and J by 1 base, with 10 bases between them. CDR3 bases: TGTGCCATCAGGGCACTAGGATCCTACGAGCAGTACTTC. This translates into CAIRALGSYEQYF.

The genes are TRBV30 and TRBJ1-6; 11 nucleotides match TRBD1. Per the germline V gene, CDR1 is GTSNPN and CDR2 is SVGIG (reference sequence). The V and J ends lost 4 bases and 10 bases, in that order; junction bases with no gene match: 6. The CDR3 is 14 amino acids. CDR3 coding DNA: TGTGCCTGGAAGCCGGGACAGGGGGGCTCACCCCTCCACTTT. Translating gives CAWKPGQGGSPLHF. The complete variable domain, with remaining parts taken from reference TRBV30 and TRBJ1-6, reads SQTIHQWPATLVQPVGSPLSLECTVEGTSNPNLYWYRQAAGRGLQLLFYSVGIGQISSEVPQNLSASRPQDRQFILSSKKLLLSDSGFYLCAWKPGQGGSPLHFGNGTRLTVT.

The chain is built from TRBV3-1 (or the pseudogene TRBV3-2) and TRBJ1-2, with 10 bases matching TRBD1. The CDR3 sequence is 14 residues long. Germline-derived CDR1 and CDR2 are LGHDT and YNNKEL (reference sequence). V lost 4 bases, J lost 8 bases, and 7 bases stayed unmatched. CDR3 protein: CASSPRTGGRGYTF. The CDR3 DNA follows: TGTGCCAGCAGCCCGCGGACAGGGGGACGCGGCTACACCTTC.

The chain carries TRBV6-2 or TRBV6-3 and TRBJ2-1; D is possibly TRBD1 (6 bases). Germline lookup yields CDR1 MNHEY and CDR2 SVGEGT. V lost 5 bases and J lost 10, with 21 bases in between. The CDR3 totals 15 residues. The CDR3 DNA is TGTGCCAGCAGTAGACCCCGGGACACGCGGTGGGAGCAGTTCTTC. Protein sequence: CASSRPRDTRWEQFF.

The rearrangement uses TRBV7-2 and TRBJ2-1; 10 bases are shared with TRBD1. This CDR3 spans 16 amino acids. Looked up from germline, CDR1 is SGHTA and CDR2 is FQGNSA. With V trimmed by 1 base and J by 5 bases, 5 bases remained unmatched. The CDR3 here is CASSLVSGTGDNEQFF. As DNA, the CDR3 is TGTGCCAGCAGCTTAGTTTCAGGGACAGGGGACAATGAGCAGTTCTTC.

The chain recombines TRBV19 with TRBJ1-5, with D maybe TRBD1 (5 bases). This CDR3 is 14 amino acids long. The V and J ends lost 7 bases and 5 bases respectively, with 15 bases between them. The germline gives CDR1 LNHDA, CDR2 SQIVND (reference sequence). Here the CDR3 DNA reads TGTGCCAGTAACTCAGGGTATATTCATCAGCCCCAGCATTTT. Encoded protein: CASNSGYIHQPQHF.

The chain uses TRBV6-5 and TRBJ2-7, with D unclear. V dropped 0 bases and J dropped 1 base, with 10 bases sitting between them. The CDR3 length is 15 residues. Per germline, CDR1 MNHEY and CDR2 SVGAGI. The CDR3 is CASSYSTARSYEQYF. The CDR3 DNA follows: TGTGCCAGCAGTTACTCGACCGCTAGGTCCTACGAGCAGTACTTC.

The rearrangement uses TRBV9 and TRBJ2-5, with 11 positions matching TRBD1. The V segment lost 3 bases and the J segment 7 bases; nucleotides outside the gene matches: 5. The germline gives CDR1 SGDLS, CDR2 YYNGEE. The CDR3 covers 14 residues. Here the CDR3 DNA reads TGTGCCAGCAGCGCCCGGGACAGGGGGGCGACCCAGTACTTC. Protein product: CASSARDRGATQYF.

The chain is built from TRBV27 and TRBJ1-4; no clear D. CDR3 length equals 15 residues. Trimming cost V 5 bases and J 5 bases, with 15 bases left between them. Germline-derived CDR1 and CDR2 are MNHEY and SMNVEV (reference sequence). CDR3 sequence (DNA): TGTGCCAGCAGTCCCCGACTGGGGAGGAATGAAAAACTGTTTTTT. Translated: CASSPRLGRNEKLFF.

The chain carries TRBV7-9 and TRBJ2-4, with 14 nucleotides matching TRBD2. Trimming took 3 bases from V and 1 from J; bases not matched to a gene: 8. Germline V lookup: CDR1 SEHNR, CDR2 FQNEAQ (reference sequence). This CDR3 has 19 amino acids. Written as DNA, the CDR3 is TGTGCCAGCAGCTTTTTGACTAGCGGGGGGGCCGTGGCCAAAAACATTCAGTACTTC. It specifies CASSFLTSGGAVAKNIQYF. Full variable domain (rest looked up from reference TRBV7-9 and TRBJ2-4): DTGVSQNPRHKITKRGQNVTFRCDPISEHNRLYWYRQTLGQGPEFLTYFQNEAQLEKSRLLSDRFSAERPKGSFSTLEIQRTEQGDSAMYLCASSFLTSGGAVAKNIQYFGAGTRLSVL.